The 18 T cell receptor beta chains presented below share a single source sample, sequenced in a study of blood T cells in healthy people across ages (dated by TCRdb to about 2015). Receptor libraries were prepared by 5' RACE. TCRdb records Illumina HiSeq 2500 as the sequencer. The second PCR ran for about 6 to 12 cycles and used a J-beta primer mix along with a sample-barcoded 5' primer. In TCRdb, the public reads were trimmed at Q25 with fastp and aligned with MiXCR, with productive beta chains retained. Duplicate CDR3 protein sequences are folded into a single record with the most common DNA and genes. The sample yields some 1,000,000 distinct CDR3 sequences; almost 25% were counted once. The ten largest clones take up around 0.75% of the sample. The data were also submitted as part of a second study, on T cells of mothers and their children.

Sequencing used blood. These receptors all stem from a girl aged 2 to 10 in good health.

This clonotype has more than one count but fewer than ten. The genes are TRBV29-1 and TRBJ2-7; 7 nucleotides agree with TRBD2. Germline CDR1 and CDR2: SQVTM and ANQGSEA. Trimming removed 0 bases from V and 2 bases from J; junction bases left unmatched: 7. The CDR3 spans 15 residues. CDR3 bases: TGCAGCGTTGAAGATCTGGGGGGAGGGCCCTACGAGCAGTACTTC. Translated, it gives CSVEDLGGGPYEQYF.

This clonotype has just a few counts. The chain carries TRBV27 and TRBJ2-3; D is unclear. The CDR3 sequence is 15 residues long. CDR1 MNHEY and CDR2 SMNVEV come from the germline V gene (reference sequence). Trimming left V 0 bases short and J 1 base short, with 8 bases between. The CDR3 DNA sequence: TGTGCCAGCAGTTTATCGACGGTGGGCACAGATACGCAGTATTTT. Translating gives CASSLSTVGTDTQYF.

Regarding this clonotype: This is likely a read error, given that the CDR3 carries no conserved phenylalanine or tryptophan at its end. It is unclear where the CDR3 begins or ends on the DNA, so no DNA is shown, and the CDR3 is as TCRdb lists it. The chain links TRBV7-2 to TRBJ2-7; TRBD2, the table's D call, was not compared with the DNA. Per the germline V gene, CDR1 is SGHTA and CDR2 is FQGNSA. From its first to its last residue, the CDR3 has 10 amino acids. This CDR3 is CASSLYPGTS.

In this sample, this clonotype turned up a few times. The rearrangement joins TRBV5-5 to TRBJ1-4; 9 bases are a match to TRBD1. Looked up from germline, CDR1 is SGHKS and CDR2 is YYEKEE (reference sequence). After removal of 2 bases from V and 8 bases from J, the junction contained 7 bases not matched to a gene. The length of the CDR3 is 15 residues. The CDR3 coding sequence is TGTGCCAGCAGCTTCGATCCGGGACAGGGAGAAAAACTGTTTTTT. This sequence encodes CASSFDPGQGEKLFF.

The gene calls are TRBV12-3 or TRBV12-4 and TRBJ2-7; D is perhaps TRBD2 (5 bases). The CDR3 sequence is 13 residues long. Trimming pared 3 bases from V and 7 bases from J, leaving 13 bases between. The CDR3 coding sequence is TGTGCCAGCAGTTTCTCGGGTCCGGGGGAGCAGTACTTC. Amino acid sequence: CASSFSGPGEQYF.

This clonotype showed up just a few times. The genes are TRBV7-2 and TRBJ2-6; no reliable D call. V lost 5 bases, J lost 1 base, and 9 bases lay in between. This CDR3 region has 15 residues. Germline V gene sequence: CDR1 SGHTA, CDR2 FQGNSA. The CDR3 sequence: CASSPKGSGANVLTF. The CDR3 bases are TGTGCCAGCAGCCCAAAAGGATCTGGGGCCAACGTCCTGACTTTC.

The rearrangement links TRBV24-1 to TRBJ2-3, with 7 bases fitting TRBD1. The CDR3 sequence is 19 residues long. V shed 1 base and J 4 bases; nucleotides not matched to a gene: 16. CDR1 is KGHDR and CDR2 is SFDVKD in the germline V gene. The CDR3, as DNA: TGTGCCACCAGTGATTTTCGGACAGGCCCCACTCTTGCCGCAGATACGCAGTATTTT. Its translation: CATSDFRTGPTLAADTQYF.

The rearrangement joins TRBV3-1 to TRBJ1-6, with 8 bases lining up with TRBD1. Germline-derived CDR1 and CDR2 are LGHDT and YNNKEL (reference sequence). Trimming removed 1 base from V and 10 bases from J; junction bases left unmatched: 6. The CDR3 is 15 residues long. This CDR3 reads CASSQGLQGGSPLHF. The CDR3 nucleotides read TGTGCCAGCAGCCAAGGTTTACAGGGGGGATCACCCCTCCACTTT.

This clonotype has a handful of counts. The chain carries TRBV20-1 and TRBJ1-6; D remains ambiguous. The V gene lost 0 bases and the J gene lost 13 bases, with 22 bases spanning the gap. Germline CDR1 is DFQATT and CDR2 is SNEGSKA (reference sequence). This CDR3 is 16 amino acids long. In DNA, the CDR3 is TGCAGTGCTAGAGATAGTATGATCGGGCTCACTGGTCCCCTCCACTTT. Amino acids: CSARDSMIGLTGPLHF.

J is TRBJ2-1 and V is TRBV10-3, with D maybe TRBD1 (6 bases). The end of the DNA fits TRBJ2-5 better, so the J call may be wrong. In germline, CDR1 is ENHRY, CDR2 SYGVKD. The CDR3 spans 13 residues. DNA of the CDR3: TGTGCCATCCGGGACACCCAACAAGAGACCCAGTACTTC. It translates to CAIRDTQQETQYF.

The V gene is TRBV7-6, the J gene TRBJ2-5, with 12 bases identical to TRBD1. Germline V gene data show CDR1 as SGHVS and CDR2 as FNYEAQ. Unmatched junction bases numbered 14, after V lost 5 bases and J lost 7 bases. CDR3 length: 17 amino acids. The CDR3 bases are TGTGCCAGCAGCGCAGTCCCGGGACAGGGGGCGTCGGCGACCCAGTACTTC. It is translated as CASSAVPGQGASATQYF. Full variable domain (remainder filled in from reference TRBV7-6 and TRBJ2-5): GAGVSQSPRYKVTKRGQDVALRCDPISGHVSLYWYRQALGQGPEFLTYFNYEAQQDKSGLPNDRFSAERPEGSISTLTIQRTEQRDSAMYRCASSAVPGQGASATQYFGPGTRLLVL.

This chain connects TRBV24-1 to TRBJ2-2; 9 bases are shared with TRBD2. Germline V gene sequence: CDR1 KGHDR, CDR2 SFDVKD. After removal of 2 bases from V and 4 bases from J, the junction contained 13 bases not matched to a gene. The CDR3 runs to 19 residues. DNA of the CDR3: TGTGCCACCAGTGATTCCCTTCTAGCGGGACCTGAGGGCACCGGGGAGCTGTTTTTT. It specifies CATSDSLLAGPEGTGELFF.

The CDR3 bases are TGCGCCAGCAGCCAAGGGCTCGGGCAGGGGACCTATCAGCCCCAGCATTTT. It yields the protein CASSQGLGQGTYQPQHF. The chain joins TRBV4-1 to TRBJ1-5, with D possibly TRBD1 on 6 matching bases. Trimming removed 1 base at V and 5 bases at J, with 18 bases between. The CDR3 sequence is 17 residues long. CDR1 MGHRA and CDR2 YSYEKL come from the germline V gene.

This chain joins TRBV4-3 and TRBJ2-3; D is undetermined. This CDR3 has 14 amino acids. Trimming removed 0 bases from V and 4 bases from J, with 8 bases in between. From germline, CDR1 is LGHNA and CDR2 YSLEER. DNA for the CDR3: TGCGCCAGCAGCCAAGACTCAGGTCCAGATACGCAGTATTTT. This sequence encodes CASSQDSGPDTQYF.

The V gene is TRBV29-1, the J gene TRBJ2-1; D is perhaps TRBD2 (6 bases). Germline CDR1 reads SQVTM; CDR2 reads ANQGSEA. The length of the CDR3 is 10 residues. Trimming shortened V by 7 bases and J by 9 bases, and 10 bases separated the two germline ends. Here the CDR3 reads CSATRGEQFF. The CDR3, as DNA: TGCAGCGCGACTAGAGGTGAGCAGTTCTTC.

This clonotype was seen a few times. The rearrangement uses TRBV5-1 and TRBJ1-1; D might be TRBD1 (5 bases). CDR1 SGHRS and CDR2 YFSETQ come from the germline V gene. This CDR3 has 16 amino acids. V was clipped by 2 bases and J by 2 bases, with 16 bases between them. CDR3 DNA: TGCGCCAGCAGCTTATTTGGGGGAAGTTATAACACTGAAGCTTTCTTT. It specifies CASSLFGGSYNTEAFF.

The V and J genes are TRBV5-1 and TRBJ2-1; 10 bases line up with TRBD2. The CDR3 extends over 16 amino acids. Per germline, CDR1 SGHRS and CDR2 YFSETQ. Trimming removed 2 bases from V and 6 bases from J; junction bases left unmatched: 8. CDR3 nucleotides: TGCGCCAGCAGCTTCTTAGAAGCGGGAGGGACCAATGAGCAGTTCTTC. Translated, it gives CASSFLEAGGTNEQFF.

The V call is TRBV12-3 or TRBV12-4, the J call TRBJ2-7; D possibly corresponds to TRBD2 (6 bases). The germline V and J ends were trimmed by 2 bases and 3 bases, with 11 bases remaining between them. The CDR3 length is 14 residues. Here the CDR3 reads CASSLSSGYYEQYF. CDR3 coding DNA: TGTGCCAGCAGTTTATCAAGCGGGTACTACGAGCAGTACTTC.